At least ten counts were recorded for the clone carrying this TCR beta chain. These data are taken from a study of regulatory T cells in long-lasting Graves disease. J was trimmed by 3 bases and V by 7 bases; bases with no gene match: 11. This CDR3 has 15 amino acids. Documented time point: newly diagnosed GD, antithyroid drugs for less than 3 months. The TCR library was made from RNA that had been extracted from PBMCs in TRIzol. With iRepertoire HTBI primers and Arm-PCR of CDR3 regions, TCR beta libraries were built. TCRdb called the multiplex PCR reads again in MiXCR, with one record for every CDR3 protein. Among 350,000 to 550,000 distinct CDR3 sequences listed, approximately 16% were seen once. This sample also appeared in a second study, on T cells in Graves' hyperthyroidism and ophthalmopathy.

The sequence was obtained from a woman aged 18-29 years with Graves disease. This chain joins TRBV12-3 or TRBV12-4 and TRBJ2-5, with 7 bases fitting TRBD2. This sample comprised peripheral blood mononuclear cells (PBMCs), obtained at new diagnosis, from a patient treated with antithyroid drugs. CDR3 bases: TGTGCCAGCACCCCCGGACTAGTTGGGAAAGAGACCCAGTACTTC. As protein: CASTPGLVGKETQYF.